These 31 T cell receptor beta chains originate from one sample sequenced in a study of blood T cell repertoires in COVID-19. The method was immunoSEQ multiplex PCR; TCRdb's version includes in-frame clones alone and lacks a portion of them. The data hold over 85,000 clones, with more than 75% observed a single time. The material sequenced was peripheral blood. The receptors originated from a human donor in a cohort sampled during active COVID-19.

The chain is built from TRBV5-1 and TRBJ1-2; the D is unclear. The V end lost 0 bases, the J end lost 4 bases, and 7 bases lay between the germline ends. Germline CDR1 is SGHRS and CDR2 is YFSETQ. The CDR3 spans 13 residues. The CDR3 loop reads CASSLEAGYGYTF. The CDR3, as DNA: TGCGCCAGCAGCTTGGAGGCAGGCTATGGCTACACCTTC.

This sequence joins TRBV7-2 and TRBJ2-7, with 8 bases matching TRBD2. The junction had 11 bases not matched to a gene; V was cut back by 2 bases and J by 5 bases. Germline assignment: CDR1 SGHTA and CDR2 FQGNSA. CDR3 length equals 16 residues. CDR3 sequence reads: CASSLRPRGVLDEQYF. Here the CDR3 DNA reads TGTGCCAGCAGCTTACGGCCGCGGGGGGTTCTCGACGAGCAGTACTTC.

This rearrangement joins TRBV9 to TRBJ2-2, with D hard to call. The germline V and J ends were trimmed by 2 bases and 5 bases, with 7 bases remaining between them. CDR3 length: 13 residues. In germline, CDR1 is SGDLS, CDR2 YYNGEE. The CDR3 spells CASSVSETGELFF. In nucleotides, the CDR3 is TGTGCCAGCAGCGTCTCGGAGACCGGGGAGCTGTTTTTT.

The chain couples TRBV4-1 to TRBJ1-2; D is ambiguous. With 0 bases removed from V and 4 bases from J, the gap between germline ends came to 9 bases. This CDR3 is built from 14 residues. Germline lookup yields CDR1 MGHRA and CDR2 YSYEKL. CDR3 residues: CASSQDDLSYGYTF. The CDR3 DNA sequence: TGCGCCAGCAGCCAAGATGACTTATCCTATGGCTACACCTTC.

The chain employs TRBV3-1 (or the pseudogene TRBV3-2) and TRBJ2-2; 7 nucleotides agree with TRBD2. The junction had 12 bases not matched to a gene; V was cut back by 2 bases and J by 6 bases. This CDR3 spans 17 amino acids. Germline assignment: CDR1 LGHDT and CDR2 YNNKEL (reference sequence). The CDR3 DNA follows: TGTGCCAGCAGCCAAATTACTGGGGGGGTGCAGGCCGGGGAGCTGTTTTTT. This sequence encodes CASSQITGGVQAGELFF.

The chain joins TRBV25-1 to TRBJ2-1; D gene unclear. Trimming removed 6 bases from V and 6 bases from J, with 15 bases in between. There are 14 residues in the CDR3. In germline, CDR1 is MGHDK, CDR2 SYGVNS. The CDR3 region is CASSLLDISNEQFF. CDR3 sequence (DNA): TGTGCCAGCAGCCTCCTCGACATCTCCAATGAGCAGTTCTTC.

The J gene is TRBJ1-1, the V gene TRBV6-5; D might be TRBD1 (6 bases). The germline gives CDR1 MNHEY, CDR2 SVGAGI. This CDR3 has 13 amino acids. Trimming took 0 bases from V and 11 from J, leaving 13 bases between them. CDR3 DNA sequence: TGTGCCAGCAGTTACTCGTTGGGGGCGATGGCTTTCTTT. This translates into CASSYSLGAMAFF.

Only one count was recorded for this clone. This chain uses TRBV5-1 with TRBJ1-1; D is possibly TRBD1 (5 bases). Germline V gene lookup returns CDR1 SGHRS and CDR2 YFSETQ. CDR3 length: 13 residues. V was pared by 0 bases and J by 4 bases, with 7 bases between. The chain's CDR3 is CASSLGQPTEAFF. Written as DNA, the CDR3 is TGCGCCAGCAGCTTGGGACAGCCCACTGAAGCTTTCTTT.

The chain recombines TRBV7-6 with TRBJ2-7, with no clear D. Germline CDR1 reads SGHVS; CDR2 reads FNYEAQ. The CDR3 totals 13 residues. Trimming shortened V by 6 bases and J by 3 bases, and 12 bases separated the two germline ends. The CDR3 DNA is TGTGCCAGCAGTATTAGCACGGACTACGAGCAGTACTTC. It specifies CASSISTDYEQYF.

The chain has TRBV19 and TRBJ2-1, with 14 bases aligning to TRBD2. Germline V gives CDR1 LNHDA, CDR2 SQIVND (reference sequence). This CDR3 spans 17 amino acids. V shed 5 bases and J 3 bases; nucleotides not matched to a gene: 6. The CDR3 coding sequence is TGTGCCAGTAGTGCCGGGACTAGCGGGAGCCTCTACAATGAGCAGTTCTTC. This encodes CASSAGTSGSLYNEQFF.

This chain uses TRBV2 with TRBJ1-4; possible D gene TRBD1, 6 bases. The germline CDR1 and CDR2 sequences are SNHLY and FYNNEI. The V gene lost 7 bases and the J gene lost 14 bases, with 20 bases spanning the gap. The CDR3 contains 13 residues. CDR3 in amino acids: CASTPPSTQGLFF. The DNA of the CDR3 is TGTGCCAGCACCCCCCCATCCACGCAGGGGCTGTTTTTT.

The chain joins TRBV28 to TRBJ1-3; 7 nucleotides agree with TRBD1. This CDR3 spans 19 amino acids. V lost 3 bases and J lost 3; bases outside the gene matches: 17. Germline V gene data show CDR1 as MDHEN and CDR2 as SYDVKM. CDR3 in DNA: TGTGCCAGCAGTTTTTCGTCACCGGGACAGCATCGAGATGGAAACACCATATATTTT. Translation: CASSFSSPGQHRDGNTIYF.

This clone appeared a single time. The gene calls are TRBV7-2 and TRBJ2-5; D uncertain. The V end was cut by 1 base, the J end by 2 bases, with 8 bases between. The CDR3 consists of 14 residues. Germline loops: CDR1 SGHTA, CDR2 FQGNSA. CDR3 nucleotides: TGTGCCAGCAGCTTAGTGAGCATTCAAGAGACCCAGTACTTC. Protein product: CASSLVSIQETQYF. Based on the CDR3 plus reference TRBV7-2 and TRBJ2-5, the full variable domain is GAGVSQSPSNKVTEKGKDVELRCDPISGHTALYWYRQSLGQGLEFLIYFQGNSAPDKSGLPSDRFSAERTGGSVSTLTIQRTQQEDSAVYLCASSLVSIQETQYFGPGTRLLVL.

V and J are TRBV7-2 and TRBJ2-2, with D maybe TRBD1 (7 bases). The CDR3 length is 16 residues. CDR1 is SGHTA, CDR2 FQGNSA, per germline. Trimming removed 1 base at V and 4 bases at J, with 13 bases between. The CDR3, as DNA: TGTGCCAGCAGCTTAGTTCCCAGGGGGGCCACCGGGGAGCTGTTTTTT. It translates to CASSLVPRGATGELFF.

The chain links TRBV30 to TRBJ2-7, with D possibly TRBD1 on 5 matching bases. The CDR3 consists of 14 residues. V was clipped by 7 bases and J by 3 bases, with 19 bases between them. CDR1 is GTSNPN and CDR2 is SVGIG in the germline V gene (reference sequence). CDR3 loop: CASLNVGHHYEQYF. The CDR3 nucleotides read TGTGCCTCCTTGAACGTAGGACACCACTACGAGCAGTACTTC.

The V and J genes are TRBV7-8 and TRBJ1-6, with D uncertain. Per germline, CDR1 SGHVS and CDR2 FQNEAQ. This CDR3 spans 15 amino acids. Trimming took off 1 base at V and 6 bases at J, with 10 bases between the two ends. This chain's CDR3 is CASSLGAGINSPLHF. The CDR3 nucleotides are TGTGCCAGCAGCTTAGGGGCGGGGATTAATTCACCCCTCCACTTT.

The rearrangement links TRBV27 to TRBJ2-3; TRBD2 matches 10 bases. The CDR3 extends over 15 amino acids. With V trimmed by 2 bases and J by 3 bases, 2 bases remained unmatched. Germline V CDR1 and CDR2: MNHEY, SMNVEV (reference sequence). The CDR3 bases are TGTGCCAGCAGTTTACTAGCGGGAGTGACAGATACGCAGTATTTT. It encodes CASSLLAGVTDTQYF.

The chain uses TRBV6-5 and TRBJ1-1, with TRBD1 matching over 9 bases. This CDR3 comprises 15 residues. V lost 4 bases to trimming and J lost 4 bases; unmatched junction nucleotides: 7. Per the germline V gene, CDR1 is MNHEY and CDR2 is SVGAGI. Here the CDR3 DNA reads TGTGCCAGCAGTTTCGGACAGGGGTTAGGCACTGAAGCTTTCTTT. Protein sequence: CASSFGQGLGTEAFF.

J is TRBJ1-4 and V is TRBV10-2; no firm D call. The germline CDR1 and CDR2 sequences are WSHSY and SAAADI. The ends were cut back, 4 bases at V and 10 bases at J, with 16 bases in the middle. The CDR3 loop spans 14 amino acids. The CDR3 here is CASSGGMGVGKLFF. For the CDR3, the DNA is TGCGCCAGCAGTGGAGGTATGGGAGTAGGAAAACTGTTTTTT.

The rearrangement links TRBV13 to TRBJ2-7, with 7 bases aligning to TRBD1. CDR3 length: 15 amino acids. The germline gives CDR1 PRHDT, CDR2 FYEKMQ (reference sequence). Trimming cost V 2 bases and J 6 bases; bases outside gene matches: 10. The CDR3 nucleotides read TGTGCCAGCAGCTTAAGTGGCAGGGGGACGGTCGAGCAGTACTTC. Encoded protein: CASSLSGRGTVEQYF. The variable domain in full, completed from reference TRBV13 and TRBJ2-7, reads AAGVIQSPRHLIKEKRETATLKCYPIPRHDTVYWYQQGPGQDPQFLISFYEKMQSDKGSIPDRFSAQQFSDYHSELNMSSLELGDSALYFCASSLSGRGTVEQYFGPGTRLTVT.

This chain uses TRBV4-2 with TRBJ2-7, with TRBD1 as a possible D gene (5 bases). Germline CDR1 and CDR2: LGHNA and YNFKEQ. V was shortened by 0 bases and J by 0 bases, with 15 bases between the two germline ends. The CDR3 contains 17 residues. CDR3 bases: TGTGCCAGCAGCCAAGATTGGCAGGGTCATGCCTCCTACGAGCAGTACTTC. As protein: CASSQDWQGHASYEQYF.

The CDR3, as DNA: TGTGCCAGCAGCCTATACTTCTCTAGCGGGAGGGTTCGCTATGAGCAGTTCTTC. It specifies CASSLYFSSGRVRYEQFF. J is TRBJ2-1 and V is TRBV7-9; 12 bases are shared with TRBD2. The germline V gene has CDR1 SEHNR and CDR2 FQNEAQ (reference sequence). The J segment lost 8 bases and the V segment lost 5 bases, leaving 16 bases of the junction unmatched. CDR3 length equals 18 residues.

The chain's CDR3 is CASSVQGAKNIQYF. CDR3 nucleotides: TGTGCCAGCAGCGTACAGGGAGCCAAAAACATTCAGTACTTC. The rearrangement links TRBV11-2 to TRBJ2-4, with a weak D call TRBD1 (6 bases). Deletions cut 5 bases from V and 0 bases from J, with 8 bases between. The germline V gene encodes CDR1 SGHAT and CDR2 FQNNGV. There are 14 residues in the CDR3.

Notes on this clone: Its ends do not fully match the called genes, so a read error is possible. The rearrangement links TRBV7-7 to TRBJ2-3; 10 bases map to TRBD2. Germline V lookup: CDR1 SSHAT, CDR2 FNYEAQ (reference sequence). This CDR3 has 17 amino acids. The chain's CDR3 is CASSLGRLAGATDTQYF. Here the CDR3 DNA reads TGTGCTAGCAGCTTAGGGCGGCTAGCGGGAGCGACAGATACGCAGTATTTT.

The chain employs TRBV9 and TRBJ1-2; D is uncertain. The germline V gene encodes CDR1 SGDLS and CDR2 YYNGEE. The CDR3 is 14 amino acids. Trimming removed 3 bases at V and 0 bases at J, with 9 bases between. The CDR3 region is CASSAIPANYGYTF. The CDR3 region has the DNA TGTGCCAGCAGCGCCATCCCAGCTAACTATGGCTACACCTTC.

The chain uses TRBV2 and TRBJ1-1, with D tentatively TRBD1 (6 bases). Germline V CDR1 and CDR2: SNHLY, FYNNEI. The CDR3 has 14 residues. V lost 3 bases and J 0 bases, leaving 8 bases between the germline ends. The CDR3 region is CASSETGMNTEAFF. Here the CDR3 DNA reads TGTGCCAGCAGTGAGACAGGAATGAACACTGAAGCTTTCTTT.

The CDR3 nucleotides are TGTGCCAGCAGCTCCCGGACTCCCGGCAAAGATACGCAGTATTTT. Its translation is CASSSRTPGKDTQYF. The chain links TRBV9 to TRBJ2-3; maybe TRBD2 (5 bases). The CDR3 is made up of 15 amino acids. Germline lookup yields CDR1 SGDLS and CDR2 YYNGEE. V shed 4 bases and J shed 5 bases, with 17 bases lying between them.

The V gene is TRBV9, the J gene TRBJ1-4, with a possible D match to TRBD1 (5 bases). Trimming left V 3 bases short and J 8 bases short, with 17 bases between. Germline V lookup: CDR1 SGDLS, CDR2 YYNGEE. The CDR3 has 15 amino acids. CDR3 nucleotides: TGTGCCAGCAGCGCAGACAGCTGGAAGGGGGAAAAACTGTTTTTT. Amino acid sequence: CASSADSWKGEKLFF.

V gene TRBV19 combines with J gene TRBJ2-3; 11 positions match TRBD2. CDR1 and CDR2 (germline): LNHDA, SQIVND (reference sequence). V lost 4 bases and J lost 6; bases outside the gene matches: 15. The CDR3 sequence is 18 residues long. CDR3 protein: CASSTPLPTSGKTDTQYF. The CDR3 bases are TGTGCCAGTAGTACCCCTCTTCCGACTAGCGGGAAGACGGATACGCAGTATTTT.

The V gene is TRBV7-8, the J gene TRBJ2-3, with D possibly TRBD2 on 6 matching bases. This CDR3 comprises 14 residues. Germline lookup yields CDR1 SGHVS and CDR2 FQNEAQ. V was cut by 5 bases and J by 3 bases, with 12 bases left in between. In DNA, the CDR3 is TGTGCCAGCAGCCCACGGGACTCAACAGATACGCAGTATTTT. Translating it yields CASSPRDSTDTQYF.

The V gene is TRBV28, the J gene TRBJ2-1; D call uncertain. This CDR3 contains 15 residues. The germline V and J ends were trimmed by 1 base and 8 bases, with 15 bases remaining between them. Germline-derived CDR1 and CDR2 are MDHEN and SYDVKM. The CDR3 bases are TGTGCCAGCAGTTTATACCCCTCGGTGCTGGATGAGCAGTTCTTC. This codes for CASSLYPSVLDEQFF. The full variable domain, with the rest looked up from reference TRBV28 and TRBJ2-1, is DVKVTQSSRYLVKRTGEKVFLECVQDMDHENMFWYRQDPGLGLRLIYFSYDVKMKEKGDIPEGYSVSREKKERFSLILESASTNQTSMYLCASSLYPSVLDEQFFGPGTRLTVL.